Shown below are 21 T cell receptor beta chains from a single sample sequenced in a study of cytomegalovirus exposure and HLA in healthy donors. Here immunoSEQ multiplex PCR was the method, and the copy in TCRdb shows in-frame clones only, minus some. The sample consists of fewer than 70,000 clones, more than 90% of them appearing once. The sequencing sample was made of PBMCs. The receptors were gathered from a man aged 18 to 29 in good health and CMV-seronegative.

The rearrangement uses TRBV9 and TRBJ2-7; no firm D call. CDR1 is SGDLS and CDR2 is YYNGEE in the germline V gene. This CDR3 spans 13 amino acids. Trimming took 4 bases from V and 2 from J, leaving 10 bases between them. The CDR3 here is CASSPPSAYEQYF. The CDR3 DNA reads TGTGCCAGCAGCCCCCCATCGGCCTACGAGCAGTACTTC.

The V and J genes are TRBV7-9 and TRBJ2-1, with 9 bases aligning to TRBD2. CDR1 SEHNR and CDR2 FQNEAQ come from the germline V gene (reference sequence). CDR3 length equals 19 residues. V dropped 5 bases and J dropped 7; count of bases not matched to a gene: 21. The CDR3 region is CASSAGGKAGGPFSNEQFF. Here the CDR3 DNA reads TGTGCCAGCAGCGCAGGGGGGAAGGCGGGAGGGCCATTTAGTAATGAGCAGTTCTTC.

The CDR3 DNA sequence: TGTGCCAGCAGCGTTTGGGGAGGGCAGGCAGATACGCAGTATTTT. Its translation: CASSVWGGQADTQYF. J is TRBJ2-3 and V is TRBV9; TRBD2 aligns across 7 bases. Looked up from germline, CDR1 is SGDLS and CDR2 is YYNGEE. The CDR3 sequence is 15 residues long. Germline trimming cut 2 bases from V and 4 bases from J; bases unmatched to any gene: 7.

The chain employs TRBV7-9 and TRBJ2-5; tentative D call: TRBD2 (6 bases). Germline V gene sequence: CDR1 SEHNR, CDR2 FQNEAQ (reference sequence). V was pared by 5 bases and J by 4 bases, with 17 bases between. This CDR3 has 15 amino acids. CDR3 sequence (DNA): TGTGCCAGCAGCGTACCGGGACTGGAAGGAGAGACCCAGTACTTC. It translates to CASSVPGLEGETQYF.

The V call is TRBV2, the J call TRBJ2-7; 12 bases align to TRBD2. In germline, CDR1 is SNHLY, CDR2 FYNNEI. The CDR3 consists of 16 residues. The V gene end was trimmed by 1 base and the J gene end by 7 bases; junction bases not matched to a gene: 8. In DNA, the CDR3 is TGTGCCAGCAGTGAAGTTGGACTAGCGGGACCCGGGGAGCAGTACTTC. Protein product: CASSEVGLAGPGEQYF. Full variable domain (remainder filled in from reference TRBV2 and TRBJ2-7): EPEVTQTPSHQVTQMGQEVILRCVPISNHLYFYWYRQILGQKVEFLVSFYNNEISEKSEIFDDQFSVERPDGSNFTLKIRSTKLEDSAMYFCASSEVGLAGPGEQYFGPGTRLTVT.

The CDR3 region is CASSLRSGSANEQFF. CDR3 nucleotide sequence: TGTGCCAGCAGCTTACGTAGCGGGAGTGCAAATGAGCAGTTCTTC. V gene TRBV11-2 combines with J gene TRBJ2-1, with 9 bases that match TRBD2. Trimming cost V 2 bases and J 7 bases; bases outside gene matches: 6. CDR3 size: 15 residues. Germline V lookup: CDR1 SGHAT, CDR2 FQNNGV.

The chain couples TRBV11-2 to TRBJ2-2, with 8 nucleotides matching TRBD1. Germline loops: CDR1 SGHAT, CDR2 FQNNGV. The CDR3 totals 16 residues. V gave up 5 bases and J gave up 4 bases; unmatched junction bases: 9. The CDR3 spells CASSPGQGMGTGELFF. CDR3 nucleotide sequence: TGTGCCAGCAGCCCTGGACAGGGCATGGGCACCGGGGAGCTGTTTTTT.

The V and J genes are TRBV5-1 and TRBJ2-5, with D possibly TRBD1 on 5 matching bases. Per the germline V gene, CDR1 is SGHRS and CDR2 is YFSETQ. There are 15 residues in the CDR3. Trimming shortened V by 0 bases and J by 2 bases, and 11 bases separated the two germline ends. This chain's CDR3 is CASSLEPGIQETQYF. The CDR3 DNA reads TGCGCCAGCAGCTTGGAGCCAGGGATTCAAGAGACCCAGTACTTC.

V usage is TRBV28 and J usage is TRBJ1-5, with D perhaps matching TRBD1 (6 bases). The CDR3 is 15 residues long. V lost 5 bases to trimming and J lost 4 bases, with 15 bases between them. CDR1 and CDR2 (germline): MDHEN, SYDVKM. The CDR3 here is CASSPLGTPNQPQHF. The CDR3 region has the DNA TGTGCCAGCAGTCCACTAGGGACACCGAATCAGCCCCAGCATTTT.

This clone was found once. This sequence joins TRBV2 and TRBJ1-1; possibly TRBD1 for D (6 bases). Germline values: CDR1 SNHLY, CDR2 FYNNEI. The CDR3 length is 13 residues. The V and J ends lost 7 bases and 6 bases respectively, with 15 bases between them. CDR3 DNA sequence: TGTGCCAGCAAAGCACAGGGTACCCCTGAAGCTTTCTTT. It encodes CASKAQGTPEAFF.

The V gene is TRBV27, the J gene TRBJ2-2; D uncertain. Trimming took off 6 bases at V and 2 bases at J, with 16 bases between the two ends. CDR1 is MNHEY and CDR2 is SMNVEV in the germline V gene (reference sequence). The CDR3 contains 16 residues. This chain's CDR3 is CASSYDYGVNTGELFF. CDR3 nucleotide sequence: TGTGCCAGCAGCTACGATTATGGAGTTAACACCGGGGAGCTGTTTTTT.

The rearrangement links TRBV5-5 to TRBJ2-3, with TRBD1 identical over 7 bases. The CDR3 consists of 15 residues. Germline V gene data show CDR1 as SGHKS and CDR2 as YYEKEE (reference sequence). After removal of 5 bases from V and 3 bases from J, the junction contained 9 bases not matched to a gene. CDR3 sequence (DNA): TGTGCCAGCAGATGGGAACAGGGGATTACAGATACGCAGTATTTT. Amino acid sequence: CASRWEQGITDTQYF.

The chain recombines TRBV11-2 with TRBJ2-7; D is undetermined. The CDR3 extends over 15 amino acids. CDR1 is SGHAT, CDR2 FQNNGV, per germline. The ends were cut back, 3 bases at V and 3 bases at J, with 15 bases in the middle. For the CDR3, the DNA is TGTGCCAGCAGCTTCGCTCCGGGTCTCGTCTACGAGCAGTACTTC. It translates to CASSFAPGLVYEQYF.

This rearrangement joins TRBV27 to TRBJ2-3, with TRBD2 matching 10 bases. V trimming: 5 bases; J trimming: 5 bases; junction bases outside the gene matches: 10. Germline V gives CDR1 MNHEY, CDR2 SMNVEV (reference sequence). The CDR3 runs to 16 residues. CDR3 in DNA: TGTGCCAGCAGTCGGCTTAGCGGGAGGAGTGAAGATACGCAGTATTTT. Translating it yields CASSRLSGRSEDTQYF.

The chain is built from TRBV19 and TRBJ2-3, with D perhaps matching TRBD1 (6 bases). Germline V gene data show CDR1 as LNHDA and CDR2 as SQIVND (reference sequence). V lost 6 bases and J lost 5, with 15 bases in between. The CDR3 totals 14 residues. CDR3 nucleotide sequence: TGTGCCAGTAGGAGGACAGTGGCGGAAGATACGCAGTATTTT. Translation gives CASRRTVAEDTQYF.

The rearrangement links TRBV27 to TRBJ1-4; 10 bases align to TRBD1. V was clipped by 3 bases and J by 5 bases; unmatched bases: 9. This CDR3 is 17 amino acids long. CDR1 and CDR2 (germline): MNHEY, SMNVEV (reference sequence). Written as DNA, the CDR3 is TGTGCCAGCAGTTTTAACAAACCGGGACAGGGGAATGAAAAACTGTTTTTT. Translation: CASSFNKPGQGNEKLFF.

The table lists this clone with a count of one. V usage is TRBV30 and J usage is TRBJ2-3; TRBD2 matches at 11 bases. The junction had 16 bases not matched to a gene; V was cut back by 8 bases and J by 3 bases. The CDR3 runs 17 residues. Germline assignment: CDR1 GTSNPN and CDR2 SVGIG (reference sequence). CDR3 amino acids: CALYSGRAVLVTDTQYF. CDR3 in DNA: TGTGCCCTATATAGCGGGAGGGCCGTTTTAGTGACAGATACGCAGTATTTT. The whole variable domain, remainder taken from reference TRBV30 and TRBJ2-3, is SQTIHQWPATLVQPVGSPLSLECTVEGTSNPNLYWYRQAAGRGLQLLFYSVGIGQISSEVPQNLSASRPQDRQFILSSKKLLLSDSGFYLCALYSGRAVLVTDTQYFGPGTRLTVL.

The rearrangement joins TRBV10-3 to TRBJ2-7; possibly TRBD1 for D (6 bases). The germline gives CDR1 ENHRY, CDR2 SYGVKD. V dropped 3 bases and J dropped 2 bases, with 14 bases sitting between them. The CDR3 extends over 15 amino acids. CDR3 loop: CAISDLGALTYEQYF. CDR3 DNA sequence: TGTGCCATCAGTGATTTGGGGGCCCTTACCTACGAGCAGTACTTC.

V is TRBV6-1 and J is TRBJ1-5; no definite D call. Trimming removed 7 bases from V and 4 bases from J, with 17 bases in between. The germline gives CDR1 MNHNS, CDR2 SASEGT. The CDR3 is 15 residues long. The CDR3 protein is CASKNSLQANQPQHF. As DNA, the CDR3 is TGTGCCAGCAAAAACTCTTTGCAGGCGAATCAGCCCCAGCATTTT.

This chain connects TRBV7-2 to TRBJ2-2, with D perhaps matching TRBD2 (6 bases). The ends were cut back, 1 base at V and 3 bases at J, with 12 bases in the middle. CDR3 length equals 16 residues. Germline V lookup: CDR1 SGHTA, CDR2 FQGNSA. DNA of the CDR3: TGTGCCAGCAGCTTAGTGGCTAGCGAATACACCGGGGAGCTGTTTTTT. Protein: CASSLVASEYTGELFF.

V usage is TRBV6-5 and J usage is TRBJ2-6, with 7 nucleotides matching TRBD2. Trimming took 4 bases from V and 3 from J; bases not matched to a gene: 0. Germline-derived CDR1 and CDR2 are MNHEY and SVGAGI. This CDR3 spans 14 amino acids. The DNA for the CDR3 is TGTGCCAGCAGTTCGGGGGGTGGGGCCAACGTCCTGACTTTC. It translates to CASSSGGGANVLTF.